This note documents a single T cell receptor (beta chain) sequence. The data originate from a study of T cells in Graves' hyperthyroidism and ophthalmopathy. RNA transcripts gave rise to amplified TCR beta CDR3 regions. First-round RT-PCR targeting the TCR CDR3 was performed with the HTBI primer set. One entry per CDR3 protein, called by TCRdb with MiXCR from the multiplex PCR reads. The sample has around 660,000 distinct CDR3 sequences; just under 45% are singletons. The CDR3 is 14 residues long. Germline V gene data show CDR1 as SEHNR and CDR2 as FQNEAQ (reference sequence). The V and J ends lost 3 bases and 6 bases respectively, with 14 bases between them.

This receptor was identified in an adult man with Graves' disease, either hyperthyroidism or ophthalmopathy (not recorded which). The V call is TRBV7-9, the J call TRBJ1-2, with D hard to call. The sequencing input was peripheral blood or thyroid tissue (not recorded which). The CDR3 DNA reads as TGTGCCAGCAGCTTTGGGCTACGAGAGGATGGCTACACCTTC. It specifies CASSFGLREDGYTF.